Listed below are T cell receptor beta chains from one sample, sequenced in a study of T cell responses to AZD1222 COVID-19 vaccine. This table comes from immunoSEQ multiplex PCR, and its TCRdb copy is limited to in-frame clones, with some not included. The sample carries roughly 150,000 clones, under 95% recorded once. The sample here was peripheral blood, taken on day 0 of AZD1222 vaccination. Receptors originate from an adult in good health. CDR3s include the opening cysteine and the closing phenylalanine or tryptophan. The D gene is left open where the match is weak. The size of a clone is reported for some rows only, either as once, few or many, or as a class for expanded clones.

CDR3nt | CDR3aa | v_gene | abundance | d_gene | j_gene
TGTGCCAGCAGAACTAACACTGAAGCTTTCTTT | CASRTNTEAFF | TRBV6-5 | . | . | TRBJ1-1
TGTGCCAGCAGCCCCGGACAATTGGACACTGAAGCTTTCTTT | CASSPGQLDTEAFF | TRBV6-5 | . | . | TRBJ1-1
TGTGCCAGCAGCGGTCGGACAGGGTATGGCTACACCTTC | CASSGRTGYGYTF | TRBV11-2 | . | TRBD1 | TRBJ1-2
TGTGCCAGCAGCGTAGTCCCGGGGACTGCAGCTGAAGCTTTCTTT | CASSVVPGTAAEAFF | TRBV9 | . | . | TRBJ1-1
TGTGCCAGCAGCGCCTTTTCAGGGGGCGGGAAGCGAGACAATGAGCAGTTCTTC | CASSAFSGGGKRDNEQFF | TRBV7-9 | . | TRBD1 | TRBJ2-1
TGTGCCAGCAGTTACCTCCGAGGTCGTCAGGACAATCAGCCCCAGCATTTT | CASSYLRGRQDNQPQHF | TRBV6-2/TRBV6-3 | many | . | TRBJ1-5
TGTGCCAGCTCCCCCCCGGGACTAGCCAATGAGCAGTTCTTC | CASSPPGLANEQFF | TRBV18 | . | TRBD2 | TRBJ2-1
TGTGCCAGTATGGGTGATTATCAGCCCCAGCATTTT | CASMGDYQPQHF | TRBV19 | . | . | TRBJ1-5
TGTGCCTGGAGCTTCTATCTTTCTGGGGTGAACACTGAAGCTTTCTTT | CAWSFYLSGVNTEAFF | TRBV30 | . | . | TRBJ1-1
TGTGCCAGCAGCCCGTACGTCTCTGGGGCCAACGTCCTGACTTTC | CASSPYVSGANVLTF | TRBV7-2 | . | . | TRBJ2-6
TGTGCCTGGAGTACGCCGGCCATGTATGGCTACACCTTC | CAWSTPAMYGYTF | TRBV30 | . | . | TRBJ1-2
TGTGCCAGCAGTAGTACAGGGGGCGATAGCCCTGAAGCTTTCTTT | CASSSTGGDSPEAFF | TRBV6-2/TRBV6-3 | . | TRBD1 | TRBJ1-1
TGCAGTGCTAGTATTACAGGGTGGGGGTCCGAGCAGTACTTC | CSASITGWGSEQYF | TRBV20-1 | . | . | TRBJ2-7
TGTGCCAGTAGTCCTCGGACAGACTACGAGCAGTACTTC | CASSPRTDYEQYF | TRBV19 | once | . | TRBJ2-7
TGCAGCGTTGATGCAGGGGCAATCGACGAGCAGTACTTC | CSVDAGAIDEQYF | TRBV29-1 | . | . | TRBJ2-7
TGTGCCAGTAGTATACCCCGACAGGGCATCAATTCACCCCTCCACTTT | CASSIPRQGINSPLHF | TRBV19 | once | TRBD1 | TRBJ1-6
TGCGCCAGCAGGTCATCAAAGGGGAACACTGAAGCTTTCTTT | CASRSSKGNTEAFF | TRBV4-1 | once | . | TRBJ1-1
TGTGCCAGCAGCTTGGGAGGGCGCGTCGCCAAAAACATTCAGTACTTC | CASSLGGRVAKNIQYF | TRBV5-4 | . | . | TRBJ2-4
TGTGCCAGCAGTGGTCGGGACAGTCTCCTTTTAGTTGGCGCCGTGTTTTTT | CASSGRDSLLLVGAVFF | TRBV25-1 | . | TRBD1 | TRBJ1-4
TGTGCCAGCAGCCCGGCCGCGACGGGCGGGGAGCTGTTTTTT | CASSPAATGGELFF | TRBV14 | . | . | TRBJ2-2
TGTGCCAGCAGCCAAGCCCCGGGCAGCGGGAACTCAGGGGGCACCGGGGAGCTGTTTTTT | CASSQAPGSGNSGGTGELFF | TRBV14 | . | . | TRBJ2-2
TGTGCCTGGGGACAGGGGGCAAGGACCCAGTACTTC | CAWGQGARTQYF | TRBV30 | . | TRBD1 | TRBJ2-5
TGTGCCAGCAGTGAGGGACAGCCGTATGGCTACACCTTC | CASSEGQPYGYTF | TRBV25-1 | . | TRBD1 | TRBJ1-2
TGCGCCAGCAGCTTGGAAGGAGCGCAAGAGACCCAGTACTTC | CASSLEGAQETQYF | TRBV5-1 | . | . | TRBJ2-5
TGCGCCAGCAGCCAAGTGGTGGGAGGGCCGTACGAGCAGTACTTC | CASSQVVGGPYEQYF | TRBV4-1 | . | TRBD2 | TRBJ2-7
TGCAGTGCTACGAACCTTAGGGAGCAGTACTTC | CSATNLREQYF | TRBV20-1 | . | . | TRBJ2-7
TGCGCCAGCAGCCAACAAATCCTCTCTGGAAACACCATATATTTT | CASSQQILSGNTIYF | TRBV4-1 | . | . | TRBJ1-3
TGTGCCAGCAGCCGCGGGACAGCCTACAATGAGCAGTTCTTC | CASSRGTAYNEQFF | TRBV2 | . | . | TRBJ2-1
TGTGCCAGCAGCAAAACGGGGGCGGGCGAGCAGTACTTC | CASSKTGAGEQYF | TRBV21-1 | . | . | TRBJ2-7
TGTGCCAGCAGCTCCATAAAGAAGGAGGGCTACACCTTC | CASSSIKKEGYTF | TRBV7-9 | . | . | TRBJ1-2
TGTGCCAGCAGCTCGCGAGGGACAGGGGGCTTATCGACGAGCACTGAAGCTTTCTTT | CASSSRGTGGLSTSTEAFF | TRBV13 | . | TRBD1 | TRBJ1-1
TGTGCCAGCAGTGAGACAGGCATTGCTACCGGGGAGCTGTTTTTT | CASSETGIATGELFF | TRBV6-4 | few | . | TRBJ2-2
TGTGCCAGCAGTTTCGGACAGGGCCAGGGACAAGAGACCCAGTACTTC | CASSFGQGQGQETQYF | TRBV6-2/TRBV6-3 | . | TRBD1 | TRBJ2-5
TGTGCCAGCTCACCACTAGCAGGCACCTACAATGAGCAGTTCTTC | CASSPLAGTYNEQFF | TRBV18 | . | . | TRBJ2-1
TGTGCCAGCCCGAGTCCGGGGGGCTACACCTTC | CASPSPGGYTF | TRBV2 | . | . | TRBJ1-2